The 25 T cell receptor beta chains presented below share a single source sample, sequenced in a study of PD-1 blockade in mismatch repair-deficient tumors. This table comes from immunoSEQ multiplex PCR, and its TCRdb copy is limited to in-frame clones, with some not included. This sample has some 130,000 clones, with more than 70% found just once. The input for sequencing was peripheral blood, taken roughly 70 weeks after starting pembrolizumab. Every receptor here comes from an adult with mismatch repair-deficient cancer.

This chain links TRBV9 with TRBJ2-3; D is ambiguous. V lost 0 bases and J lost 5, with 4 bases in between. This CDR3 has 12 residues. Looked up from germline, CDR1 is SGDLS and CDR2 is YYNGEE. CDR3 DNA sequence: TGTGCCAGCAGCGTAGAGAGAGATACGCAGTATTTT. This codes for CASSVERDTQYF. Supplemented by reference TRBV9 and TRBJ2-3, the full variable domain reads DSGVTQTPKHLITATGQRVTLRCSPRSGDLSVYWYQQSLDQGLQFLIQYYNGEERAKGNILERFSAQQFPDLHSELNLSSLELGDSALYFCASSVERDTQYFGPGTRLTVL.

J is TRBJ2-5 and V is TRBV5-1, with unresolved D. The V end was cut by 0 bases, the J end by 3 bases, with 3 bases between. Germline V gene data show CDR1 as SGHRS and CDR2 as YFSETQ. The CDR3 is 12 residues long. The CDR3 region has the DNA TGCGCCAGCAGCTTGGAAAAAGAGACCCAGTACTTC. Translating it yields CASSLEKETQYF. Filled out from reference TRBV5-1 and TRBJ2-5, the complete variable domain reads KAGVTQTPRYLIKTRGQQVTLSCSPISGHRSVSWYQQTPGQGLQFLFEYFSETQRNKGNFPGRFSGRQFSNSRSEMNVSTLELGDSALYLCASSLEKETQYFGPGTRLLVL.

V gene TRBV6-1 combines with J gene TRBJ1-2; no reliable D call. The CDR3 is made up of 15 amino acids. V dropped 6 bases and J dropped 3 bases, with 17 bases sitting between them. Germline V gene data show CDR1 as MNHNS and CDR2 as SASEGT. The CDR3 sequence is CASSSDKRAYYGYTF. CDR3 DNA sequence: TGTGCCAGCAGCTCCGACAAACGGGCTTACTATGGCTACACCTTC.

The V call is TRBV4-1, the J call TRBJ1-1; perhaps TRBD1 as D (6 bases). Germline V gene sequence: CDR1 MGHRA, CDR2 YSYEKL. The germline V and J ends were trimmed by 2 bases and 5 bases, with 21 bases remaining between them. The CDR3 length is 17 residues. The CDR3 loop is CASSQKGQGIFGTEAFF. The CDR3 nucleotides read TGCGCCAGCAGCCAAAAGGGGCAGGGGATATTCGGAACTGAAGCTTTCTTT.

The V and J genes are TRBV11-3 and TRBJ2-7, with 9 positions matching TRBD2. This CDR3 region has 15 residues. V was clipped by 0 bases and J by 3 bases; unmatched bases: 3. In germline, CDR1 is SGHNT, CDR2 YENEEA. CDR3 DNA: TGTGCCAGCAGCTTAGAGACTAGCGGATTCTACGAGCAGTACTTC. Encoded protein: CASSLETSGFYEQYF.

The gene calls are TRBV11-2 and TRBJ2-5, with D perhaps matching TRBD1 (5 bases). The germline CDR1 and CDR2 sequences are SGHAT and FQNNGV. The CDR3 covers 14 residues. V lost 6 bases and J 1 base, leaving 12 bases between the germline ends. The CDR3 DNA sequence: TGTGCCAGCAGACCCGGACATGTCCAAGAGACCCAGTACTTC. Residues: CASRPGHVQETQYF.

The chain uses TRBV4-3 and TRBJ2-2; no definite D call. The germline CDR1 and CDR2 sequences are LGHNA and YSLEER. The CDR3 length is 14 residues. V dropped 4 bases and J dropped 3 bases, with 9 bases sitting between them. This CDR3 reads CASSRRLDTGELFF. Here the CDR3 DNA reads TGCGCCAGCAGCCGTAGGTTGGACACCGGGGAGCTGTTTTTT.

The V call is TRBV4-1, the J call TRBJ2-3, with 12 bases identical to TRBD2. This CDR3 has 16 amino acids. V shed 5 bases and J 4 bases; nucleotides not matched to a gene: 7. Germline loops: CDR1 MGHRA, CDR2 YSYEKL. CDR3: CASSGRLAGDPDTQYF. DNA of the CDR3: TGCGCCAGCAGCGGACGACTAGCGGGAGACCCAGATACGCAGTATTTT.

The chain couples TRBV21-1 to TRBJ2-4; the DNA was not used to check the table's D call, TRBD1. TRBV21-1 is a pseudogene segment. There are 20 residues in the CDR3. CDR3 in amino acids: CASIHSMGQGTRGAKNIQYF. The DNA of the CDR3 is TGTGCCAGCATCCACTCGATGGGACAGGGGACCCGAGGGGCCAAAAACATTCAGTACTTC.

The CDR3 loop reads CASTNRGSYEQYF. CDR3 DNA: TGTGCCAGCACGAATAGGGGATCCTACGAGCAGTACTTC. The chain uses TRBV2 and TRBJ2-7, with a weak D call TRBD1 (5 bases). The CDR3 sequence is 13 residues long. CDR1 and CDR2 from the germline V gene are SNHLY and FYNNEI. V lost 7 bases and J 1 base, leaving 11 bases between the germline ends.

The chain employs TRBV6-6 and TRBJ2-2, with 10 bases fitting TRBD2. Germline V CDR1 and CDR2: MNHNY, SVGAGI (reference sequence). This CDR3 is 14 amino acids long. V lost 2 bases and J lost 7; bases outside the gene matches: 1. The chain's CDR3 is CASSYKREGGELFF. CDR3 coding DNA: TGTGCCAGCAGTTACAAGCGGGAGGGCGGGGAGCTGTTTTTT.

The chain is built from TRBV5-8 and TRBJ2-5; 10 bases fit TRBD2. J gave up 5 bases and V 0 bases, and 7 bases lay outside the gene matches. This CDR3 comprises 16 residues. Germline CDR1 SGHTS, CDR2 YDEGEE. The CDR3 sequence is CASSLATSGRIETQYF. CDR3 nucleotide sequence: TGTGCCAGCAGCTTGGCGACTAGCGGGCGGATCGAGACCCAGTACTTC.

The chain has TRBV5-4 and TRBJ2-1; D gene unclear. CDR1 is SGHNT, CDR2 YYREEE, per germline (reference sequence). This CDR3 spans 11 amino acids. V lost 3 bases and J lost 14, with 12 bases in between. CDR3 sequence reads: CASSSGGSEFF. The CDR3, as DNA: TGTGCCAGCAGCTCCGGTGGTTCGGAGTTCTTC.

This clone showed up just once. The V and J genes are TRBV7-8 and TRBJ2-3, with 13 bases lining up with TRBD2. Germline V gene sequence: CDR1 SGHVS, CDR2 FQNEAQ. The V gene end was trimmed by 7 bases and the J gene end by 2 bases; junction bases not matched to a gene: 6. This CDR3 spans 16 amino acids. As DNA, the CDR3 is TGTGCCAGCACTAGACTAGCGGGAGGAACCACAGATACGCAGTATTTT. This codes for CASTRLAGGTTDTQYF.

CDR3 protein: CASSPHLDRVGETQYF. DNA of the CDR3: TGCGCCAGCAGCCCCCACCTGGACAGGGTGGGGGAGACCCAGTACTTC. This chain joins TRBV4-1 and TRBJ2-5; TRBD1 matches 8 bases. The CDR3 length is 16 residues. The trim removed 4 bases at V and 5 bases at J, leaving 12 bases unmatched. CDR1 MGHRA and CDR2 YSYEKL come from the germline V gene.

The rearrangement uses TRBV9 and TRBJ2-1; 11 bases are a match to TRBD1. Germline values: CDR1 SGDLS, CDR2 YYNGEE. The J segment lost 4 bases and the V segment lost 0 bases, leaving 3 bases of the junction unmatched. This CDR3 comprises 16 residues. DNA for the CDR3: TGTGCCAGCAGCGTAGTCGGGACAGGGGGATACAATGAGCAGTTCTTC. Its translation: CASSVVGTGGYNEQFF.

The chain combines TRBV4-2 with TRBJ2-5, with D tentatively TRBD2 (5 bases). V was clipped by 0 bases and J by 2 bases, with 16 bases between them. CDR1 is LGHNA and CDR2 is YNFKEQ in the germline V gene. This CDR3 region has 17 residues. The CDR3 protein is CASSQEGIGVGQETQYF. DNA for the CDR3: TGTGCCAGCAGCCAAGAGGGGATCGGGGTAGGACAAGAGACCCAGTACTTC.

V gene TRBV30 combines with J gene TRBJ1-5, with a tentative D call TRBD1 (5 bases). V lost 1 base, J lost 1 base, and 8 bases lay in between. The CDR3 covers 14 residues. In germline, CDR1 is GTSNPN, CDR2 SVGIG (reference sequence). CDR3 region: CAWSATVSNQPQHF. As DNA, the CDR3 is TGTGCCTGGAGTGCGACAGTAAGCAATCAGCCCCAGCATTTT.

This chain joins TRBV5-5 and TRBJ2-5; D unresolved. This CDR3 comprises 17 residues. Germline V gene data show CDR1 as SGHKS and CDR2 as YYEKEE (reference sequence). The germline V and J ends were trimmed by 2 bases and 2 bases, with 19 bases remaining between them. The CDR3 is CASSFSVGSEAQETQYF. DNA of the CDR3: TGTGCCAGCAGCTTTTCCGTCGGTTCGGAAGCGCAAGAGACCCAGTACTTC.

For this clone: An end of the junction differs from the germline gene, which may be a read error. The chain joins TRBV11-2 to TRBJ2-3; TRBD1 agrees at 7 bases. The CDR3 length is 14 residues. Germline loops: CDR1 SGHAT, CDR2 FQNNGV. The DNA of the CDR3 is TGTGCCAGCAGCTTCGGGACAGCCACAAATACGCAGTATTTT. This codes for CASSFGTATNTQYF.

This sequence joins TRBV9 and TRBJ2-7; 14 nucleotides agree with TRBD2. The CDR3 consists of 15 residues. Per the germline V gene, CDR1 is SGDLS and CDR2 is YYNGEE. V gave up 2 bases and J gave up 5 bases; unmatched junction bases: 3. CDR3 DNA sequence: TGTGCCAGCAGCGTGGGACTAGCGGGAGCCCACGAGCAGTACTTC. This codes for CASSVGLAGAHEQYF.

V gene TRBV6-5 combines with J gene TRBJ2-2, with D possibly TRBD1 on 6 matching bases. V lost 6 bases to trimming and J lost 4 bases, with 12 bases between them. Germline CDR1 is MNHEY and CDR2 is SVGAGI. The CDR3 consists of 14 residues. CDR3 bases: TGTGCCAGCAGACCCGACAGGACCACCGGGGAGCTGTTTTTT. Amino acids: CASRPDRTTGELFF.

The genes are TRBV5-1 and TRBJ1-1, with 11 bases identical to TRBD1. This CDR3 region has 15 residues. Germline trimming cut 1 base from V and 4 bases from J; bases unmatched to any gene: 3. Germline V gene lookup returns CDR1 SGHRS and CDR2 YFSETQ. The CDR3 nucleotides read TGCGCCAGCAGCTTGTCTGGGACAGGGGGCACTGAAGCTTTCTTT. It is translated as CASSLSGTGGTEAFF.

CDR3 in DNA: TGTGCCAGCAGCTTAGCCGGCAGGGGGCTCTACGAGCAGTACTTC. Amino acid sequence: CASSLAGRGLYEQYF. The chain recombines TRBV11-3 with TRBJ2-7, with 8 bases aligning to TRBD1. With V trimmed by 1 base and J by 3 bases, 5 bases remained unmatched. The CDR3 is 15 residues long. Germline V gene sequence: CDR1 SGHNT, CDR2 YENEEA.

The rearrangement joins TRBV27 to TRBJ2-1; D is unclear. Between the trimmed V and J ends, which lost 0 bases and 4 bases, there was a span of 10 bases. The CDR3 runs to 15 residues. Germline CDR1 is MNHEY and CDR2 is SMNVEV (reference sequence). The CDR3 region is CASSLSQAPYNEQFF. CDR3 coding DNA: TGTGCCAGCAGTTTATCCCAGGCACCTTACAATGAGCAGTTCTTC.